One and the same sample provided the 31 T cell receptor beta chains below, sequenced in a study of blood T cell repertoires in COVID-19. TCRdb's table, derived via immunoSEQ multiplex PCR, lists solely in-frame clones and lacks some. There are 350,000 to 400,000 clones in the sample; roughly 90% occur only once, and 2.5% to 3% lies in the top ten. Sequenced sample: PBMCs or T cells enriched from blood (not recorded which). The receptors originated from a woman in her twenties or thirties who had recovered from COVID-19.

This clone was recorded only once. CDR3 DNA sequence: TGTGCCAGCAGCAAAGGGGACGGCCCTCCTCCGGGACAGCCTTCCTACGAGCAGTACTTC. Translation gives CASSKGDGPPPGQPSYEQYF. The rearrangement links TRBV21-1 to TRBJ2-7; the D call in the table, TRBD1, was not verified against the DNA. TRBV21-1 is designated a pseudogene. The CDR3 sequence is 20 residues long.

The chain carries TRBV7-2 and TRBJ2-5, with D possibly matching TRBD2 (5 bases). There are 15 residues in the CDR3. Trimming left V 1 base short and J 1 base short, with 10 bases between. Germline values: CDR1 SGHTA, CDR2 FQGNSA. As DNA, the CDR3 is TGTGCCAGCAGCTTAGTTGGGAGCATCCAAGAGACCCAGTACTTC. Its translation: CASSLVGSIQETQYF.

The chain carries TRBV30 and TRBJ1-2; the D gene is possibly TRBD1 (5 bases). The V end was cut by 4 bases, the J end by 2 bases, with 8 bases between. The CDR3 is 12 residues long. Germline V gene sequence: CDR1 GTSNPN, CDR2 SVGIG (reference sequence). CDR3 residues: CAWNQGNYGYTF. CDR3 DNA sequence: TGTGCCTGGAATCAGGGAAACTATGGCTACACCTTC.

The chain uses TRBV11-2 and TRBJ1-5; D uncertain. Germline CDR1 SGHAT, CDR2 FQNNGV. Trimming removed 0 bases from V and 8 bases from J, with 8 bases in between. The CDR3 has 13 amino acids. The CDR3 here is CASSLDRGEPQHF. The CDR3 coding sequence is TGTGCCAGCAGCTTAGACAGAGGCGAGCCCCAGCATTTT.

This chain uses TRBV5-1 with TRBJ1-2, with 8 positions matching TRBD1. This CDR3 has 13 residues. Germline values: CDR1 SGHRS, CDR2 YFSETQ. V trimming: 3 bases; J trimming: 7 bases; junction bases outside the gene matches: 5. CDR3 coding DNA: TGCGCCAGCAGCTCAGGGGGCGCTTCTGGCTACACCTTC. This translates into CASSSGGASGYTF. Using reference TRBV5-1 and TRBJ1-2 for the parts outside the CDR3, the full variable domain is KAGVTQTPRYLIKTRGQQVTLSCSPISGHRSVSWYQQTPGQGLQFLFEYFSETQRNKGNFPGRFSGRQFSNSRSEMNVSTLELGDSALYLCASSSGGASGYTFGSGTRLTVV.

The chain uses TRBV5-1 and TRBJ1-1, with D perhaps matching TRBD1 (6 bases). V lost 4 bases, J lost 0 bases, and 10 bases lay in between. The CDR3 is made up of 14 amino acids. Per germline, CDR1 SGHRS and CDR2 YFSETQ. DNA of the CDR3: TGCGCCAGCAGCCCGCAGGGGCTGAACACTGAAGCTTTCTTT. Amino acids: CASSPQGLNTEAFF.

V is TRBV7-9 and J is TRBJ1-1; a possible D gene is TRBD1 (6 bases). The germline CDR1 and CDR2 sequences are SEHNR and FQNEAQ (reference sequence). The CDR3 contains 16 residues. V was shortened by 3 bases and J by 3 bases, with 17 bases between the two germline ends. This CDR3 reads CASSFFVGQLYTEAFF. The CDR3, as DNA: TGTGCCAGCAGCTTTTTTGTTGGACAGTTGTACACTGAAGCTTTCTTT.

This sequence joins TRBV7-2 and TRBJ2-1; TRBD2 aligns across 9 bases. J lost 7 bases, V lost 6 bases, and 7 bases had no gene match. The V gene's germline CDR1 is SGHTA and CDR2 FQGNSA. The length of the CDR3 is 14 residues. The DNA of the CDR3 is TGTGCCAGCAGGCGGGGGGGCCCATGGAATGAGCAGTTCTTC. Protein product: CASRRGGPWNEQFF.

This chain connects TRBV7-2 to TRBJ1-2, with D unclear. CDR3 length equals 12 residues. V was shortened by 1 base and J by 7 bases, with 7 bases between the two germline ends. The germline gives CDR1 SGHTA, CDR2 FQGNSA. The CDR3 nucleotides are TGTGCCAGCAGCTTAGGTCTCCTTGGCTACACCTTC. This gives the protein CASSLGLLGYTF.

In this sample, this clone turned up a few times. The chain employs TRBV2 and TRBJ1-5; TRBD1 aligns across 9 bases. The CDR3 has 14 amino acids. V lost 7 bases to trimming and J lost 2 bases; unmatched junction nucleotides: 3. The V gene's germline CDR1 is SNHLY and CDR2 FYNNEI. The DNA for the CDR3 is TGTGCCAGCACTTGGACAGGGGGCAATCAGCCCCAGCATTTT. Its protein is CASTWTGGNQPQHF. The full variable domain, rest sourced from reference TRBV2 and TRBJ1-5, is EPEVTQTPSHQVTQMGQEVILRCVPISNHLYFYWYRQILGQKVEFLVSFYNNEISEKSEIFDDQFSVERPDGSNFTLKIRSTKLEDSAMYFCASTWTGGNQPQHFGDGTRLSIL.

The CDR3 coding sequence is TGTGCCAGCAGCTTGGAAGGGGAACTGTTTTTT. Encoded protein: CASSLEGELFF. The rearrangement links TRBV5-4 to TRBJ1-4, with D maybe TRBD1 (5 bases). The V and J ends lost 0 bases and 12 bases respectively, with 6 bases between them. Germline V gene lookup returns CDR1 SGHNT and CDR2 YYREEE (reference sequence). The CDR3 runs 11 residues.

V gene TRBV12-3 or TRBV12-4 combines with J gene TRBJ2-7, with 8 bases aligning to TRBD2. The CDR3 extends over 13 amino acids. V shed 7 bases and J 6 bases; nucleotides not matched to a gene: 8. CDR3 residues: CASTRGAGGEQYF. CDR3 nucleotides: TGTGCCAGCACCCGGGGGGCGGGAGGCGAGCAGTACTTC.

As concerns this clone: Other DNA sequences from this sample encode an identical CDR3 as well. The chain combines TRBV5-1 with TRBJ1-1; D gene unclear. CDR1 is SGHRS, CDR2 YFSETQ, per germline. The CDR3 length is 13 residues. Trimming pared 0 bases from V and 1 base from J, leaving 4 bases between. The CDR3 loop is CASSLAWNTEAFF. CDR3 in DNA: TGCGCCAGCAGCTTGGCTTGGAACACTGAAGCTTTCTTT.

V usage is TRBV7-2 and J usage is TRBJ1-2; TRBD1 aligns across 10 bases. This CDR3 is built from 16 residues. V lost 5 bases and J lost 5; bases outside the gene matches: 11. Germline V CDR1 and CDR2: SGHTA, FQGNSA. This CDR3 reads CASSTTGGGGGYGYTF. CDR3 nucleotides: TGTGCCAGCAGCACGACAGGGGGCGGAGGTGGATATGGCTACACCTTC.

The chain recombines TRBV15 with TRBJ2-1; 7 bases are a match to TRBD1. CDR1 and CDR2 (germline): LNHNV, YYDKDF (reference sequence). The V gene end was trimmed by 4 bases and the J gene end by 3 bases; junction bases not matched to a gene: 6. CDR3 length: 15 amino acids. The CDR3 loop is CATSTRDSNYNEQFF. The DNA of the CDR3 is TGTGCCACCAGCACCCGGGACAGCAACTACAATGAGCAGTTCTTC.

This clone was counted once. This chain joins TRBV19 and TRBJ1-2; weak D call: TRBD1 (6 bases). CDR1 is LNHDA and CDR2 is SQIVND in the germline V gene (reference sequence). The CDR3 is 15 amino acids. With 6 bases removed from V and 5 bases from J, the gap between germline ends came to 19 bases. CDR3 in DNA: TGTGCCAGTAGGGAGAGGGGGATTACTGGGTATGGCTACACCTTC. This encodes CASRERGITGYGYTF.

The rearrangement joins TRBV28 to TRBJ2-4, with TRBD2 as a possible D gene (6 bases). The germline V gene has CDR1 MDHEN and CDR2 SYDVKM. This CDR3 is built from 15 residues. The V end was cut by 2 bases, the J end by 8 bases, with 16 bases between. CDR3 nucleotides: TGTGCCAGCAGTTTAAGGGGAGTCGGGGGAGACATTCAGTACTTC. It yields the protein CASSLRGVGGDIQYF.

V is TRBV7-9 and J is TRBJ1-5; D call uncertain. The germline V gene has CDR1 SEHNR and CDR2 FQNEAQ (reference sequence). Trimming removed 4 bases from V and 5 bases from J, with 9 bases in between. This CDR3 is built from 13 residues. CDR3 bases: TGTGCCAGCAGCTCCGCGAGAGATCAGCCCCAGCATTTT. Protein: CASSSARDQPQHF.

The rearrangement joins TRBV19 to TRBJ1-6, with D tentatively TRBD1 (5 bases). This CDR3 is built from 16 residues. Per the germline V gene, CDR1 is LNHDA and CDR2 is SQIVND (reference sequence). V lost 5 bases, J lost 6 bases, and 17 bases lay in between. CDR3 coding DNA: TGTGCCAGTAGTTTAAATCGACAGCCAACTAATTCACCCCTCCACTTT. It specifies CASSLNRQPTNSPLHF.

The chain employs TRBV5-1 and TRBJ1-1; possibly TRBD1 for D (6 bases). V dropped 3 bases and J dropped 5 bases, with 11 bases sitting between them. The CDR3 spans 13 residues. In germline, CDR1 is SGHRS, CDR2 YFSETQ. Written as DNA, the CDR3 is TGCGCCAGCAGCTGGAACAGGGAAACTGAAGCTTTCTTT. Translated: CASSWNRETEAFF.

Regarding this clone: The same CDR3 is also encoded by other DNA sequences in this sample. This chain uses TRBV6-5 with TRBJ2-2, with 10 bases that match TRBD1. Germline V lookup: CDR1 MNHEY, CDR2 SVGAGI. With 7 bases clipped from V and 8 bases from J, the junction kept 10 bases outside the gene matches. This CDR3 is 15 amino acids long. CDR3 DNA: TGTGCCAGCATCGACAGGGGGCCGGGCACTGGGGAGCTGTTTTTT. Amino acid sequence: CASIDRGPGTGELFF.

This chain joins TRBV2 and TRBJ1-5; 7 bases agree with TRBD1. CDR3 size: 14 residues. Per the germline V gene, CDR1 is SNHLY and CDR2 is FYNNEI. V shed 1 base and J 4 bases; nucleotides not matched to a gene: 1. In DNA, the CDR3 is TGTGCCAGCAGTGAAGGGGACAGAAATCAGCCCCAGCATTTT. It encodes CASSEGDRNQPQHF.

The CDR3 DNA sequence: TGTGCCAGTAGTATAACCGGGGTAAATTCATATGGCTACACCTTC. The encoded protein is CASSITGVNSYGYTF. The chain couples TRBV19 to TRBJ1-2; no reliable D call. V was shortened by 2 bases and J by 5 bases, with 15 bases between the two germline ends. The germline V gene encodes CDR1 LNHDA and CDR2 SQIVND (reference sequence). The CDR3 runs to 15 residues. Drawing the rest from reference TRBV19 and TRBJ1-2, the complete variable domain is DGGITQSPKYLFRKEGQNVTLSCEQNLNHDAMYWYRQDPGQGLRLIYYSQIVNDFQKGDIAEGYSVSREKKESFPLTVTSAQKNPTAFYLCASSITGVNSYGYTFGSGTRLTVV.

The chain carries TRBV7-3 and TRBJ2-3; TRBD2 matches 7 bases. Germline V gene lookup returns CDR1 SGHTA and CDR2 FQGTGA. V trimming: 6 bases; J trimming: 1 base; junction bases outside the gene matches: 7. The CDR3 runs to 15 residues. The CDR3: CASSPRGDGTDTQYF. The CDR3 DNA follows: TGTGCCAGCAGTCCACGGGGGGACGGCACAGATACGCAGTATTTT.

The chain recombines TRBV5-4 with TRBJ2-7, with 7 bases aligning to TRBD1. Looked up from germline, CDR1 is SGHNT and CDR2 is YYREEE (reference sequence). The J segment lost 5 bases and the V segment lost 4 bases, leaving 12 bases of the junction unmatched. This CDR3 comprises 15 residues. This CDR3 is CASSDRQGELDEQYF. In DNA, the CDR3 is TGTGCCAGCAGCGATCGACAGGGAGAGCTTGACGAGCAGTACTTC. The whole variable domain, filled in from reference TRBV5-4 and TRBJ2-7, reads ETGVTQSPTHLIKTRGQQVTLRCSSQSGHNTVSWYQQALGQGPQFIFQYYREEENGRGNFPPRFSGLQFPNYSSELNVNALELDDSALYLCASSDRQGELDEQYFGPGTRLTVT.

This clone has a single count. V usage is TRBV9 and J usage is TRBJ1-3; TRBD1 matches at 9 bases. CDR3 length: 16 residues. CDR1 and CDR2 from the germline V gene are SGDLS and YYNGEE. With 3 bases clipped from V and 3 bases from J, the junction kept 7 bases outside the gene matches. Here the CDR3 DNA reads TGTGCCAGCAGCGGAACCGGGACAGGGATTGGAAACACCATATATTTT. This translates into CASSGTGTGIGNTIYF.

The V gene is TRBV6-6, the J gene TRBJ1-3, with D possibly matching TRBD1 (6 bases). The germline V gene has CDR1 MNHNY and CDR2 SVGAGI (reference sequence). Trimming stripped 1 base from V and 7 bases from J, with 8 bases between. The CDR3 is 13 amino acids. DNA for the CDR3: TGTGCCAGCAGTTACTACCAGGGGAACACCATATATTTT. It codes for CASSYYQGNTIYF.

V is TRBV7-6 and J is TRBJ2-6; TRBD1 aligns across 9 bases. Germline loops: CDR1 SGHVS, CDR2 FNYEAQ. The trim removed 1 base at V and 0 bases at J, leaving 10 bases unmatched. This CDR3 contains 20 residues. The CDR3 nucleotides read TGTGCCAGCAGCTTAGGAGTTGGTGGGACAGGGCTCTCTGGGGCCAACGTCCTGACTTTC. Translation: CASSLGVGGTGLSGANVLTF. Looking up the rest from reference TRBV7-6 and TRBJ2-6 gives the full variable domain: GAGVSQSPRYKVTKRGQDVALRCDPISGHVSLYWYRQALGQGPEFLTYFNYEAQQDKSGLPNDRFSAERPEGSISTLTIQRTEQRDSAMYRCASSLGVGGTGLSGANVLTFGAGSRLTVL.

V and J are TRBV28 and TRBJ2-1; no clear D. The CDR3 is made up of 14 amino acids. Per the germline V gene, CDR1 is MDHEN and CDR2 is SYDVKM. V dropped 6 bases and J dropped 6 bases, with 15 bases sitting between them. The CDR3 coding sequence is TGTGCCAGCAGACCTCACACGTCTGTCAATGAGCAGTTCTTC. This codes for CASRPHTSVNEQFF.

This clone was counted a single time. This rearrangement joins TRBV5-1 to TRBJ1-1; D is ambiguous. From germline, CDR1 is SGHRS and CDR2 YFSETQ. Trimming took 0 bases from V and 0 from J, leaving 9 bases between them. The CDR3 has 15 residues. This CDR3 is CASSLEEPMNTEAFF. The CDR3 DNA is TGCGCCAGCAGCTTGGAGGAGCCAATGAACACTGAAGCTTTCTTT.

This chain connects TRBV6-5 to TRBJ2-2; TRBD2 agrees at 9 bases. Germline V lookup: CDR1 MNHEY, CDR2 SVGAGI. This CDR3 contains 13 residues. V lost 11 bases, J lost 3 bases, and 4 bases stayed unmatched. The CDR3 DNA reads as TGTGCCCATAGCGGGAGTTACACCGGGGAGCTGTTTTTT. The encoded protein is CAHSGSYTGELFF.